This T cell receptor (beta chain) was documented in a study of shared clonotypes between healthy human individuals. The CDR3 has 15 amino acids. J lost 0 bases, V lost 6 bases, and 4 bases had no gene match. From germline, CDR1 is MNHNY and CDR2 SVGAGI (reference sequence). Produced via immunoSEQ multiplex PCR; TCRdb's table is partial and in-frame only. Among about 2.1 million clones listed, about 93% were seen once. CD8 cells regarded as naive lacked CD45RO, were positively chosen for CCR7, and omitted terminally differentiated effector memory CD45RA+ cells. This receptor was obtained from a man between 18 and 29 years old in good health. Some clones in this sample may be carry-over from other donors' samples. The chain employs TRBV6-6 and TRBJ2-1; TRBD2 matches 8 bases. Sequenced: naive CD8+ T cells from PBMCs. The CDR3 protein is CASRSGTSSYNEQFF. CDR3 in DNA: TGTGCCAGCAGAAGCGGGACTAGCTCCTACAATGAGCAGTTCTTC.